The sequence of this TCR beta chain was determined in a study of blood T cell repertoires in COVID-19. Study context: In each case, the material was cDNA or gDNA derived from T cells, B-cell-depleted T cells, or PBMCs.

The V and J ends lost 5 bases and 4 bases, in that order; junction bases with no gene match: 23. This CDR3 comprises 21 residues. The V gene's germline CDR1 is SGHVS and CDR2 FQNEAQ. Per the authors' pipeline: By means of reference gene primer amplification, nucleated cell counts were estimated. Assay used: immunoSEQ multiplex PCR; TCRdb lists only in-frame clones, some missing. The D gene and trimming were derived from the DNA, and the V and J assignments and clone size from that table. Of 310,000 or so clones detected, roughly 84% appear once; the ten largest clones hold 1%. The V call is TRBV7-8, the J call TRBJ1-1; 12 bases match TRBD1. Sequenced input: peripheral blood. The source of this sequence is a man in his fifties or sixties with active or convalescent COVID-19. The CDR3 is CASSVRTLTAGTGGLSTEAFF. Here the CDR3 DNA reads TGTGCCAGCAGCGTACGAACTCTTACTGCCGGGACAGGGGGCCTGAGCACTGAAGCTTTCTTT. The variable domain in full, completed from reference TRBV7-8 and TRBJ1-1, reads GAGVSQSPRYKVAKRGQDVALRCDPISGHVSLFWYQQALGQGPEFLTYFQNEAQLDKSGLPSDRFFAERPEGSVSTLKIQRTQQEDSAVYLCASSVRTLTAGTGGLSTEAFFGQGTRLTVV.